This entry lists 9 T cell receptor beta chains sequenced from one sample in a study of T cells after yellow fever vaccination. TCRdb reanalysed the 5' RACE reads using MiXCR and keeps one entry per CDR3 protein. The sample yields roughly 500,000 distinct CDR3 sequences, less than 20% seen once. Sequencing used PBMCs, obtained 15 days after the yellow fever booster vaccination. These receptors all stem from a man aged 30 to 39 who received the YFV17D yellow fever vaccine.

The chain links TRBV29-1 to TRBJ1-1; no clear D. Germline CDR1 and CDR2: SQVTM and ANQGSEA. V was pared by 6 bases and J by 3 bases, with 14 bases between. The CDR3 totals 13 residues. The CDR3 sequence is CSVRRAGDTEAFF. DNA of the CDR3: TGCAGCGTGCGAAGGGCTGGGGACACTGAAGCTTTCTTT.

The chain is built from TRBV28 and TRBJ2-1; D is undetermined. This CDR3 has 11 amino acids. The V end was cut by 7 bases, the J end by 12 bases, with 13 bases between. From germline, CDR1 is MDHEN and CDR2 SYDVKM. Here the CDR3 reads CASMSKWGQFF. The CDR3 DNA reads TGTGCCAGCATGTCTAAATGGGGGCAGTTCTTC.

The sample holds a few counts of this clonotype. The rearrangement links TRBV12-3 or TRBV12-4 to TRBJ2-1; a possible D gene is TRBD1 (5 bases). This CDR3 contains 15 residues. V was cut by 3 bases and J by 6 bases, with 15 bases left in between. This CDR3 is CASSFPPRGSNEQFF. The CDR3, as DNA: TGTGCCAGCAGTTTTCCCCCAAGGGGTAGCAATGAGCAGTTCTTC.

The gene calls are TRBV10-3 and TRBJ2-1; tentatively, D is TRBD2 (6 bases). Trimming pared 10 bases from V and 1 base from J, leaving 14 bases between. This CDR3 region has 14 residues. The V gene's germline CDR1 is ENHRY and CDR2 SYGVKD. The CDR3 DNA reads TGTGCCACCCTGGAGGGAGTGTCCTACAATGAGCAGTTCTTC. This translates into CATLEGVSYNEQFF.

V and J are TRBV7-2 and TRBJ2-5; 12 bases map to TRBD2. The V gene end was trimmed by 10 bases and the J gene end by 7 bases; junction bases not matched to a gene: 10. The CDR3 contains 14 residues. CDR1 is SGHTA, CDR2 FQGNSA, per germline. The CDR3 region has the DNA TGTGCCACCCGGACTAGCGGGGTGGTGGGGACCCAGTACTTC. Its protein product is CATRTSGVVGTQYF.

CDR3 DNA: TGCAGTGCTACAACCCGGGACTACACCTACGAGCAGTACTTC. Its translation is CSATTRDYTYEQYF. The chain combines TRBV20-1 with TRBJ2-7, with 7 bases lining up with TRBD2. CDR1 and CDR2 (germline): DFQATT, SNEGSKA (reference sequence). V gave up 4 bases and J gave up 2 bases; unmatched junction bases: 8. The CDR3 extends over 14 amino acids.

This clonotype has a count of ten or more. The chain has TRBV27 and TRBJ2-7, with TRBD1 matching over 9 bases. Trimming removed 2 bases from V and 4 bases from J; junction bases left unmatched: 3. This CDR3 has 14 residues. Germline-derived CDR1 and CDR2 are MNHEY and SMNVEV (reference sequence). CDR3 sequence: CASSLAQGAYEQYF. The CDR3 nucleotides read TGTGCCAGCAGTTTAGCACAGGGGGCTTACGAGCAGTACTTC.

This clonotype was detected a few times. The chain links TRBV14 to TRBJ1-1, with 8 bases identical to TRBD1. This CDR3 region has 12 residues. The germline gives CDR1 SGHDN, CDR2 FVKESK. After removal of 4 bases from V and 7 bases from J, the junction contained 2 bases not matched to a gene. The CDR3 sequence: CASSRTGFEAFF. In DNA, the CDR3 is TGTGCCAGCAGCCGGACAGGGTTTGAAGCTTTCTTT.

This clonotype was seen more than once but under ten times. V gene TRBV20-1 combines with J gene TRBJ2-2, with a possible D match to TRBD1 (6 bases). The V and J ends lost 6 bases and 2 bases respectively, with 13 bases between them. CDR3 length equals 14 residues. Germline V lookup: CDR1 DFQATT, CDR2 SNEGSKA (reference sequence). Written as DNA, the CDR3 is TGCAGTGCCAGACTACAGGGTAACACCGGGGAGCTGTTTTTT. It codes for CSARLQGNTGELFF.